This record concerns one T cell receptor beta chain sequence. These data belong to a study of blood T cell repertoires in COVID-19. Background on the study: Collection of acute and convalescent COVID-19 samples took place in the United States, Italy and Spain. T cells, B-cell-depleted T cells, or PBMCs provided the cDNA or gDNA that served as material.

Original handling: From reference gene primer amplification, estimates of nucleated cell counts were derived. Repertoires were generated with immunoSEQ multiplex PCR, while TCRdb's copy carries only in-frame clones and drops some. That table is the source of V, J and clone size, and D and trimming were worked out from the DNA. The sample carries roughly 160,000 clones, around 86% recorded once. This CDR3 contains 14 residues. CDR1 and CDR2 (germline): KGHSH, LQKENI. V lost 6 bases and J lost 7, with 15 bases in between. Sequenced material: peripheral blood. The TCR originated in a man aged 55 to 70 with acute or convalescent COVID-19. V usage is TRBV18 and J usage is TRBJ1-4; tentatively, D is TRBD1 (6 bases). CDR3 coding DNA: TGTGCCAGCTCCCGGACAGTACGGGGTGAAAAACTGTTTTTT. Its protein is CASSRTVRGEKLFF.